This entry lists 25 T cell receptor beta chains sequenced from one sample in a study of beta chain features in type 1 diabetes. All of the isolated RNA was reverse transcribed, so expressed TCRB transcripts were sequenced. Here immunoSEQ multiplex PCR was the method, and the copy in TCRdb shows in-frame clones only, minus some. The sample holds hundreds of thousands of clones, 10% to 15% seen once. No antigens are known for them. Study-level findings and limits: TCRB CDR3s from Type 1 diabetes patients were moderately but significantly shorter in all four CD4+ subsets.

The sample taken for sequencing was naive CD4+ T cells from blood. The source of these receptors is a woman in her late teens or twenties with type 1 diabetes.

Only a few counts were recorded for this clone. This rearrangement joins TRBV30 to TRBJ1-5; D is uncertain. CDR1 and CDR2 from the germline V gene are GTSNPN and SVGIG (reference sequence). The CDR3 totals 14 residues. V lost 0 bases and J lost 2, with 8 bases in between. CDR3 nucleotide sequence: TGTGCCTGGAGTGTTCTATCGGGCAATCAGCCCCAGCATTTT. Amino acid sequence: CAWSVLSGNQPQHF.

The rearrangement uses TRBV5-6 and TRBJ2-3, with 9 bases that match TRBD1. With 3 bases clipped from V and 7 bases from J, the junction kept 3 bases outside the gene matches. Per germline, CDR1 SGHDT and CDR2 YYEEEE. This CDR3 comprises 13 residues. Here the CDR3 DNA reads TGTGCCAGCAGCTCGGGGACAGGGTATACGCAGTATTTT. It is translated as CASSSGTGYTQYF.

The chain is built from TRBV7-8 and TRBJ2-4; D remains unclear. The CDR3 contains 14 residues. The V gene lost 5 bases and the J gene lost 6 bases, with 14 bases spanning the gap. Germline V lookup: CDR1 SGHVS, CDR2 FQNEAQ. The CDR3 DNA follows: TGTGCCAGCAGCCCCCGGAGTGCGATAAACATTCAGTACTTC. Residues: CASSPRSAINIQYF.

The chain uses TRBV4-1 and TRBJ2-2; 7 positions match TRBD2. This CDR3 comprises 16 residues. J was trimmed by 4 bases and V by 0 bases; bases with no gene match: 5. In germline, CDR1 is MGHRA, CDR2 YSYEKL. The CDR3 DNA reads TGCGCCAGCAGCCAAGAAGGGACTACTACCACCGGGGAGCTGTTTTTT. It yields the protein CASSQEGTTTTGELFF.

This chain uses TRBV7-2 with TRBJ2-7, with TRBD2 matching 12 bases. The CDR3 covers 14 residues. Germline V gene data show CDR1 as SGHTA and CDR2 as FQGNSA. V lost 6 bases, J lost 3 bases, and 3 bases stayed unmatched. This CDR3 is CASRSGLAGYEQYF. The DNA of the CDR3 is TGTGCCAGCAGGTCGGGACTAGCGGGCTACGAGCAGTACTTC.

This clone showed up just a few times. CDR3 sequence: CASSQDLERGAQFF. CDR3 DNA: TGCGCCAGCAGCCAAGATCTAGAACGGGGGGCGCAGTTCTTC. The chain couples TRBV4-3 to TRBJ2-1, with TRBD2 as a possible D gene (7 bases). There are 14 residues in the CDR3. Germline CDR1 is LGHNA and CDR2 is YSLEER. The V end was cut by 0 bases, the J end by 12 bases, with 15 bases between.

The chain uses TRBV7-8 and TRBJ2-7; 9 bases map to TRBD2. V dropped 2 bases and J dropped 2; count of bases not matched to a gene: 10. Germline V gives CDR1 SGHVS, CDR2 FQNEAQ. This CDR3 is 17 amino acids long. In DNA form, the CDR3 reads TGTGCCAGCAGCTTATCGGCCAGCGGGAGGACCCCCTACGAGCAGTACTTC. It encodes CASSLSASGRTPYEQYF.

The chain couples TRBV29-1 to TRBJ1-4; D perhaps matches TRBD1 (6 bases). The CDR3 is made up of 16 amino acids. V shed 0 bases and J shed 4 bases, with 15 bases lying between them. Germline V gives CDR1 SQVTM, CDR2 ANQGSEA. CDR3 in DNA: TGCAGCGTTGAAGATCCAGGGATCAGGGGTAATGAAAAACTGTTTTTT. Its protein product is CSVEDPGIRGNEKLFF.

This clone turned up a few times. The CDR3 DNA follows: TGTGCCAGCAGCGCCTCGGGACAGGCCTACGAGCAGTACTTC. Residues: CASSASGQAYEQYF. J is TRBJ2-7 and V is TRBV9; 8 positions agree with TRBD1. The CDR3 contains 14 residues. CDR1 is SGDLS, CDR2 YYNGEE, per germline. V lost 3 bases and J lost 2; bases outside the gene matches: 4.

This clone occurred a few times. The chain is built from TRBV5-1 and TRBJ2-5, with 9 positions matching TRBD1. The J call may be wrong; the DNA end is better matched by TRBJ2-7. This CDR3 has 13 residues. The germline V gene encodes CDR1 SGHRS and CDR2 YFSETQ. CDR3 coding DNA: TGCGCCAGCAGCTGGGACAGGGCCTACGAGCAGTACTTC. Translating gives CASSWDRAYEQYF.

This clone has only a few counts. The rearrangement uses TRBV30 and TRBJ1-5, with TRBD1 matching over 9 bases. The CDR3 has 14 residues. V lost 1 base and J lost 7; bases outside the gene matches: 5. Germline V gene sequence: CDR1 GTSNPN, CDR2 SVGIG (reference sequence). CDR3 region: CAWSGGTGRQPQHF. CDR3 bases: TGTGCCTGGAGTGGAGGGACAGGGAGGCAGCCCCAGCATTTT.

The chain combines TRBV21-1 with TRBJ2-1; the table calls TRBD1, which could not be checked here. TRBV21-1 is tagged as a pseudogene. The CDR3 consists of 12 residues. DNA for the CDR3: TGTGCCAGCAGCAAACAGGGAAATGAGCAGTTCTTC. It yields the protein CASSKQGNEQFF.

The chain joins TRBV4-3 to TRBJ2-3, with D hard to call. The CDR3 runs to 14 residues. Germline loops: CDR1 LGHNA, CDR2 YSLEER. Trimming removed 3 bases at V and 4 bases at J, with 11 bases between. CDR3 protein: CASSQTRSADTQYF. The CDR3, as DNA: TGCGCCAGCAGCCAGACGAGGTCGGCAGATACGCAGTATTTT.

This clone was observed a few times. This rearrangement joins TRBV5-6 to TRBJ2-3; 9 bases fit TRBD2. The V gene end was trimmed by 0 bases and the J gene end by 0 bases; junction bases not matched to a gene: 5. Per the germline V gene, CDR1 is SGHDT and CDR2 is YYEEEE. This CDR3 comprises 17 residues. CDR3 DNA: TGTGCCAGCAGCTTGGCTCTAGCGGGACTCAGCACAGATACGCAGTATTTT. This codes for CASSLALAGLSTDTQYF.

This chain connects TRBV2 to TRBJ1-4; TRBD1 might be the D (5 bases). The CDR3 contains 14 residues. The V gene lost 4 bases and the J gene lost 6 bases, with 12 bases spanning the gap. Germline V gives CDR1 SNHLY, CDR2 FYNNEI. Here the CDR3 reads CASSGGTGDEKLFF. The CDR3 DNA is TGTGCCAGCAGTGGGGGAACAGGTGATGAAAAACTGTTTTTT.

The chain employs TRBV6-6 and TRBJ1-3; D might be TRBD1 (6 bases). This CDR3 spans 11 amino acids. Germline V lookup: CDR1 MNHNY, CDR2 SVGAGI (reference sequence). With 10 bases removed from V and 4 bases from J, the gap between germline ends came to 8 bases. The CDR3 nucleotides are TGTGCCACCGGACAGGGAAACACCATATATTTT. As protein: CATGQGNTIYF.

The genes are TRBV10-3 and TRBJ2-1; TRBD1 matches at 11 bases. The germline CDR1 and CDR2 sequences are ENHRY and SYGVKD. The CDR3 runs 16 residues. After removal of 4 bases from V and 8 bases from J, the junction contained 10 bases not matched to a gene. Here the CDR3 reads CAISAGGTGGSDEQFF. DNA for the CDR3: TGTGCCATCAGTGCTGGAGGGACAGGGGGTTCGGATGAGCAGTTCTTC.

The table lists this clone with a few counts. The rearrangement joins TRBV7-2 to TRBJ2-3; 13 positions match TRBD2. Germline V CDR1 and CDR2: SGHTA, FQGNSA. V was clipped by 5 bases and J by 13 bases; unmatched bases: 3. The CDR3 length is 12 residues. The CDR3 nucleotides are TGTGCCAGCAGCCCGGGACTAGCGGGGAAGTATTTT. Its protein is CASSPGLAGKYF.

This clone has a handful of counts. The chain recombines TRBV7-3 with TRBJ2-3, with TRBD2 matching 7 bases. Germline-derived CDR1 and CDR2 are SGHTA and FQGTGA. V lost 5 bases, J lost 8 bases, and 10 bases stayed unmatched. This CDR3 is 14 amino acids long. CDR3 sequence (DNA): TGTGCCAGCAGCCCGACCGGGACTACCGCTACGCAGTATTTT. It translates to CASSPTGTTATQYF. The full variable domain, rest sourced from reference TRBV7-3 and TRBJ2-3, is GAGVSQTPSNKVTEKGKYVELRCDPISGHTALYWYRQSLGQGPEFLIYFQGTGAADDSGLPNDRFFAVRPEGSVSTLKIQRTERGDSAVYLCASSPTGTTATQYFGPGTRLTVL.

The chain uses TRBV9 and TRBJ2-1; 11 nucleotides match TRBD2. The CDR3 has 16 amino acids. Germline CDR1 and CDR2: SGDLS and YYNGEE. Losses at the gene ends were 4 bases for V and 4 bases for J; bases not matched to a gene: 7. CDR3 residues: CASSSSGTSGYNEQFF. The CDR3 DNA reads TGTGCCAGCAGCTCTTCCGGGACTAGCGGATACAATGAGCAGTTCTTC.

The CDR3 DNA sequence: TGTGCCAGCTCACCAATGGGAGCCTACGAGCAGTACTTC. Translating it yields CASSPMGAYEQYF. The rearrangement joins TRBV18 to TRBJ2-7; maybe TRBD2 (5 bases). In germline, CDR1 is KGHSH, CDR2 LQKENI. The V end lost 2 bases, the J end lost 2 bases, and 7 bases lay between the germline ends. The length of the CDR3 is 13 residues.

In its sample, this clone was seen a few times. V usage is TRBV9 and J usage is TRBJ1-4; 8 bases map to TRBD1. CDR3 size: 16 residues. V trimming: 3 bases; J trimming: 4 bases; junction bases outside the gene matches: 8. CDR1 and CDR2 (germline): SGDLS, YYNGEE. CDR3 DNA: TGTGCCAGCAGCGCGTCCACGACAGGGGTTAATGAAAAACTGTTTTTT. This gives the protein CASSASTTGVNEKLFF.

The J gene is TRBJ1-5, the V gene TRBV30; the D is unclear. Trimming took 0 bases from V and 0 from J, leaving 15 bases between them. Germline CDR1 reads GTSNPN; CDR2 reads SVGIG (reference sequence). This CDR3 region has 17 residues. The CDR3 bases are TGTGCCTGGAGTGTAGGCAGGACTCCGAATAGCAATCAGCCCCAGCATTTT. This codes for CAWSVGRTPNSNQPQHF.

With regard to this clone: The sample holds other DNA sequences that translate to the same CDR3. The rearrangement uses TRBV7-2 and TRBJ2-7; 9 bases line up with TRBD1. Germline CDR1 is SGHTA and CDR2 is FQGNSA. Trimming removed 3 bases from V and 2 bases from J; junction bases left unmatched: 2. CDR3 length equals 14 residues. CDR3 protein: CASSLDRGPYEQYF. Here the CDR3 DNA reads TGTGCCAGCAGCTTGGACAGGGGACCCTACGAGCAGTACTTC.

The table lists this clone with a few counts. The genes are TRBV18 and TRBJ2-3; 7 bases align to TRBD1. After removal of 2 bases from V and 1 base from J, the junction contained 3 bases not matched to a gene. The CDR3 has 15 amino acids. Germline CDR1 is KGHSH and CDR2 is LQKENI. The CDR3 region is CASSPDREGTDTQYF. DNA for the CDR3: TGTGCCAGCTCACCAGACAGGGAAGGCACAGATACGCAGTATTTT.